This record covers a single T cell receptor beta chain. Produced via immunoSEQ multiplex PCR; TCRdb's table is partial and in-frame only. Of about 84,000 clones in the sample, roughly nine tenths were seen once. This entry comes from a study of control samples from healthy donors and cancer patients. The CDR3 has 13 amino acids. The chain carries TRBV21-1 and TRBJ2-7. TRBV21-1 is noted as a pseudogene. Material for sequencing was blood. This TCR came from a man between 25 and 39 years old in good health. The DNA for the CDR3 is TGTGCCAGCAGCAAAGGGACCCCCTACGAGCAGTACTTC. Translated: CASSKGTPYEQYF.